Listed here are 21 T cell receptor beta chains from one sample, sequenced in a study of cytomegalovirus exposure and HLA in healthy donors. Amplification used 60 Vbeta primers and 13 Jbeta primers. The table came from immunoSEQ multiplex PCR; TCRdb's copy has only in-frame clones and leaves some out. The sample yields 200,000 or so clones, around 70% seen once. The sample comprised PBMCs. Every receptor here comes from a middle-aged man in good health and CMV-seropositive.

CDR3 in amino acids: CASSAGVNQPQHF. The CDR3 DNA reads TGCGCCAGCAGTGCGGGGGTCAATCAGCCCCAGCATTTT. This rearrangement joins TRBV10-1 to TRBJ1-5; D is possibly TRBD1 (5 bases). The CDR3 contains 13 residues. Germline-derived CDR1 and CDR2 are WNHNN and SYGVQD (reference sequence). Trimming removed 4 bases at V and 3 bases at J, with 7 bases between.

The chain employs TRBV5-1 and TRBJ2-5; no reliable D call. Trimming took 1 base from V and 1 from J, leaving 8 bases between them. The CDR3 covers 14 residues. Germline values: CDR1 SGHRS, CDR2 YFSETQ. In nucleotides, the CDR3 is TGCGCCAGCAGCTTGTTGACTGCCCAAGAGACCCAGTACTTC. Translated: CASSLLTAQETQYF.

The chain is built from TRBV6-1 and TRBJ2-5; perhaps TRBD1 as D (7 bases). The CDR3 consists of 15 residues. Germline CDR1 reads MNHNS; CDR2 reads SASEGT. V lost 2 bases and J 4 bases, leaving 14 bases between the germline ends. Written as DNA, the CDR3 is TGTGCCAGCAGTGAATTGGAGGAGGGGGCAGAGACCCAGTACTTC. Protein sequence: CASSELEEGAETQYF.

This chain links TRBV19 with TRBJ2-7; D unresolved. Germline CDR1 reads LNHDA; CDR2 reads SQIVND (reference sequence). Trimming cost V 5 bases and J 7 bases, with 21 bases left between them. The CDR3 contains 15 residues. As DNA, the CDR3 is TGTGCCAGTAGTCCTTCGACGCGTGGAGAAAGGGAGCAGTACTTC. This sequence encodes CASSPSTRGEREQYF.

The rearrangement uses TRBV5-6 and TRBJ1-6; TRBD1 might be the D (6 bases). Germline CDR1 reads SGHDT; CDR2 reads YYEEEE. CDR3 length: 16 amino acids. V lost 2 bases and J 2 bases, leaving 11 bases between the germline ends. As DNA, the CDR3 is TGTGCCAGCAGCTTCAGCCCAGGGGCCTATAATTCACCCCTCCACTTT. This gives the protein CASSFSPGAYNSPLHF.

CDR3 amino acids: CASSFGGGRGQPQHF. The CDR3 DNA reads as TGTGCCAGCAGCTTCGGAGGGGGCCGGGGTCAGCCCCAGCATTTT. The rearrangement links TRBV5-6 to TRBJ1-5; TRBD1 matches 7 bases. V lost 2 bases and J lost 6; bases outside the gene matches: 8. CDR1 and CDR2 (germline): SGHDT, YYEEEE. The length of the CDR3 is 15 residues.

This clone has a single count. The chain links TRBV10-3 to TRBJ2-6; TRBD1 aligns across 8 bases. The ends lost 0 bases at V and 1 base at J; junction bases unmatched: 5. CDR3 length equals 18 residues. The germline CDR1 and CDR2 sequences are ENHRY and SYGVKD. CDR3 loop: CAISESMQGASGANVLTF. The CDR3 nucleotides are TGTGCCATCAGTGAGTCGATGCAGGGGGCATCTGGGGCCAACGTCCTGACTTTC.

The chain couples TRBV4-1 to TRBJ1-2, with D tentatively TRBD1 (6 bases). Germline V gene lookup returns CDR1 MGHRA and CDR2 YSYEKL. The CDR3 runs 11 residues. V gave up 6 bases and J gave up 11 bases, with 13 bases separating them. CDR3 in amino acids: CASSNDRWYTF. The CDR3 DNA reads as TGCGCCAGCAGTAACGACAGGTGGTACACCTTC.

V usage is TRBV7-9 and J usage is TRBJ1-5; D ambiguous. The CDR3 sequence is 15 residues long. Deletions cut 4 bases from V and 9 bases from J, with 19 bases between. Germline V gives CDR1 SEHNR, CDR2 FQNEAQ (reference sequence). The DNA for the CDR3 is TGTGCCAGCAGCTCAACAGTTCAGGATGGTGGGCCCCAGCATTTT. It codes for CASSSTVQDGGPQHF.

The chain carries TRBV6-5 and TRBJ1-6; D is unresolved. Germline loops: CDR1 MNHEY, CDR2 SVGAGI. Trimming took off 2 bases at V and 11 bases at J, with 7 bases between the two ends. The CDR3 is 12 residues long. The CDR3: CASSYEGPPLHF. DNA of the CDR3: TGTGCCAGCAGTTACGAGGGTCCACCCCTCCACTTT.

The chain combines TRBV5-4 with TRBJ2-7; D perhaps matches TRBD1 (6 bases). Germline CDR1 is SGHNT and CDR2 is YYREEE (reference sequence). The CDR3 is 14 residues long. Trimming took off 4 bases at V and 2 bases at J, with 13 bases between the two ends. As DNA, the CDR3 is TGTGCCAGCAGCCCCGACAGGTTCGCCTACGAGCAGTACTTC. Translated, it gives CASSPDRFAYEQYF.

This clone was picked up a small number of times. CDR3 nucleotides: TGTGCCAGCAGAACTCCGGGACTCCGCACAGATACGCAGTATTTT. Amino acids: CASRTPGLRTDTQYF. The chain recombines TRBV28 with TRBJ2-3; D may be TRBD2 (6 bases). The germline V gene has CDR1 MDHEN and CDR2 SYDVKM. The CDR3 has 15 residues. The ends were cut back, 6 bases at V and 1 base at J, with 14 bases in the middle.

The CDR3 nucleotides are TGTGCCAGCAGTGGAACGGGATCCACATACGAGCAGTACTTC. This translates into CASSGTGSTYEQYF. The chain carries TRBV2 and TRBJ2-7; D is possibly TRBD2 (5 bases). The V end was cut by 4 bases, the J end by 4 bases, with 14 bases between. CDR1 and CDR2 (germline): SNHLY, FYNNEI. This CDR3 has 14 residues.

The chain has TRBV20-1 and TRBJ1-4, with a tentative D call TRBD1 (6 bases). Between the trimmed V and J ends, which lost 5 bases and 16 bases, there was a span of 17 bases. Germline-derived CDR1 and CDR2 are DFQATT and SNEGSKA (reference sequence). This CDR3 is 11 amino acids long. In nucleotides, the CDR3 is TGCAGTGCTGGGGGGGCGGAATTGCCGTTTTTT. This translates into CSAGGAELPFF.

This clone was seen ten or more times. This chain links TRBV6-5 with TRBJ2-2; weak D call: TRBD2 (6 bases). Germline-derived CDR1 and CDR2 are MNHEY and SVGAGI. The CDR3 runs to 16 residues. V lost 0 bases and J 4 bases, leaving 12 bases between the germline ends. The CDR3 loop is CASSYSEGTVTGELFF. Written as DNA, the CDR3 is TGTGCCAGCAGTTACTCGGAGGGAACAGTCACCGGGGAGCTGTTTTTT.

The table lists this clone with a count of one. This sequence joins TRBV11-3 and TRBJ2-1; 8 nucleotides line up with TRBD2. V lost 5 bases and J lost 5; bases outside the gene matches: 11. This CDR3 is built from 16 residues. Germline CDR1 is SGHNT and CDR2 is YENEEA. The CDR3 spells CASSPHAAGGNNEQFF. The CDR3 DNA is TGTGCCAGCAGCCCCCACGCGGCGGGGGGTAACAATGAGCAGTTCTTC.

The rearrangement joins TRBV28 to TRBJ2-7; no clear D gene. CDR3 length: 14 residues. The V and J ends lost 3 bases and 1 base respectively, with 10 bases between them. Looked up from germline, CDR1 is MDHEN and CDR2 is SYDVKM. The CDR3: CASSFLSGSYEQYF. For the CDR3, the DNA is TGTGCCAGCAGTTTTCTTTCAGGTTCCTACGAGCAGTACTTC. Complete variable domain (other parts from reference TRBV28 and TRBJ2-7): DVKVTQSSRYLVKRTGEKVFLECVQDMDHENMFWYRQDPGLGLRLIYFSYDVKMKEKGDIPEGYSVSREKKERFSLILESASTNQTSMYLCASSFLSGSYEQYFGPGTRLTVT.

V usage is TRBV28 and J usage is TRBJ2-3, with TRBD2 matching 8 bases. The CDR3 sequence is 14 residues long. Germline CDR1 and CDR2: MDHEN and SYDVKM. The V segment lost 6 bases and the J segment 4 bases; nucleotides outside the gene matches: 6. This CDR3 is CASSNRREADTQYF. As DNA, the CDR3 is TGTGCCAGCAGCAACAGGCGGGAGGCAGATACGCAGTATTTT. Full variable domain (outside the CDR3, taken from reference TRBV28 and TRBJ2-3): DVKVTQSSRYLVKRTGEKVFLECVQDMDHENMFWYRQDPGLGLRLIYFSYDVKMKEKGDIPEGYSVSREKKERFSLILESASTNQTSMYLCASSNRREADTQYFGPGTRLTVL.

This clone was counted between two and nine times. The rearrangement uses TRBV18 and TRBJ1-1; D gene ambiguous. The CDR3 runs to 14 residues. Trimming stripped 3 bases from V and 8 bases from J, with 16 bases between. Germline V lookup: CDR1 KGHSH, CDR2 LQKENI. CDR3 nucleotide sequence: TGTGCCAGCTCACCGGCGGAGACCCGAAGGGAAGCTTTCTTT. Its translation is CASSPAETRREAFF. Based on the CDR3 plus reference TRBV18 and TRBJ1-1, the full variable domain is NAGVMQNPRHLVRRRGQEARLRCSPMKGHSHVYWYRQLPEEGLKFMVYLQKENIIDESGMPKERFSAEFPKEGPSILRIQQVVRGDSAAYFCASSPAETRREAFFGQGTRLTVV.

The chain carries TRBV6-5 and TRBJ2-7, with D possibly matching TRBD1 (6 bases). V lost 6 bases to trimming and J lost 2 bases, with 17 bases between them. The CDR3 has 15 amino acids. Germline CDR1 MNHEY, CDR2 SVGAGI. CDR3 coding DNA: TGTGCCAGCAGCCCGGGTCAGGGGCTAACCTACGAGCAGTACTTC. It specifies CASSPGQGLTYEQYF.

The V gene is TRBV19, the J gene TRBJ1-3, with TRBD1 matching over 7 bases. Germline assignment: CDR1 LNHDA and CDR2 SQIVND (reference sequence). Unmatched junction bases numbered 7, after V lost 6 bases and J lost 2 bases. The CDR3 has 15 amino acids. CDR3 bases: TGTGCCAGTAGACCGACAGGGTCCCCTGGAAACACCATATATTTT. Protein sequence: CASRPTGSPGNTIYF. Looking up the rest from reference TRBV19 and TRBJ1-3 gives the full variable domain: DGGITQSPKYLFRKEGQNVTLSCEQNLNHDAMYWYRQDPGQGLRLIYYSQIVNDFQKGDIAEGYSVSREKKESFPLTVTSAQKNPTAFYLCASRPTGSPGNTIYFGEGSWLTVV.